This T cell receptor (beta chain) was sequenced during a study of blood T cell repertoires in COVID-19. On the study more broadly: Sites in the United States, Italy and Spain provided acute and convalescent COVID-19 samples. Sources were T cells, B-cell-depleted T cells, or PBMCs; the material itself was cDNA or gDNA.

This CDR3 region has 15 residues. CDR1 is LGHDT and CDR2 is YNNKEL in the germline V gene (reference sequence). Trimming took off 0 bases at V and 1 base at J, with 9 bases between the two ends. Per the authors' pipeline: Estimates of nucleated cell counts were drawn from the amplification of reference gene primers. Here immunoSEQ multiplex PCR was the method, and the copy in TCRdb shows in-frame clones only, minus some. For V, J and clone size, that table is used; D and trimming come from the DNA. The sample shows 40,000 to 50,000 clones, 87% of them seen only once. The chain combines TRBV3-1 (or the pseudogene TRBV3-2) with TRBJ2-5; D possibly corresponds to TRBD2 (5 bases). This receptor was obtained from a human donor in a cohort sampled during active COVID-19. The material sequenced was peripheral blood. CDR3 sequence (DNA): TGTGCCAGCAGCCAAGATGGGCTAGCCCAAGAGACCCAGTACTTC. Translated, it gives CASSQDGLAQETQYF.